The 31 T cell receptor beta chains in this list originate from one sample, sequenced in a study of blood T cell repertoires in COVID-19. The repertoire was sequenced with immunoSEQ multiplex PCR; TCRdb's copy has only in-frame clones and lacks some. The data hold about 160,000 clones, with 65% to 90% observed a single time. What was sequenced was peripheral blood. All receptors derive from a man aged 65-85 years with acute or convalescent COVID-19.

V gene TRBV11-3 combines with J gene TRBJ2-1; 7 nucleotides align to TRBD2. This CDR3 region has 17 residues. Per the germline V gene, CDR1 is SGHNT and CDR2 is YENEEA. The ends lost 0 bases at V and 3 bases at J; junction bases unmatched: 8. CDR3 nucleotides: TGTGCCAGCAGCTTAGATCCGAGAGTAGCGGGCTACAATGAGCAGTTCTTC. Amino acids: CASSLDPRVAGYNEQFF.

The chain recombines TRBV6-5 with TRBJ2-7, with D possibly being TRBD2 (6 bases). Germline V gene lookup returns CDR1 MNHEY and CDR2 SVGAGI. The CDR3 consists of 14 residues. Trimming removed 6 bases at V and 0 bases at J, with 12 bases between. This CDR3 is CASSRLGSSYEQYF. CDR3 nucleotide sequence: TGTGCCAGCAGCCGACTAGGGAGCTCCTACGAGCAGTACTTC.

The chain is built from TRBV11-1 and TRBJ2-7; D possibly corresponds to TRBD2 (5 bases). Germline values: CDR1 SGHAT, CDR2 FQDESV (reference sequence). The CDR3 spans 13 residues. With 3 bases removed from V and 2 bases from J, the gap between germline ends came to 8 bases. In DNA form, the CDR3 reads TGTGCCAGCAGCTTTGCGGGCACCTACGAGCAGTACTTC. Protein sequence: CASSFAGTYEQYF.

The chain combines TRBV4-1 with TRBJ1-6; D not certain. The CDR3 extends over 18 amino acids. Germline CDR1 is MGHRA and CDR2 is YSYEKL. Trimming stripped 7 bases from V and 9 bases from J, with 28 bases between. The CDR3 is CASNSGPGTAPAASPLHF. CDR3 coding DNA: TGCGCCAGCAACTCAGGTCCAGGAACAGCCCCGGCCGCTTCACCCCTCCACTTT.

Notes on this clone: An end of the junction does not agree with germline; a read error may underlie this. J is TRBJ2-4 and V is TRBV6-2 or TRBV6-3; possible D gene TRBD1, 6 bases. There are 16 residues in the CDR3. The germline V gene has CDR1 MNHEY and CDR2 SVGEGT. The CDR3 loop reads CASRYSAGAQKNIQYF. CDR3 sequence (DNA): TGTGCCAGCAGATACTCCGCAGGGGCCCAAAAAAACATTCAGTACTTC.

This clone turned up a few times. The rearrangement uses TRBV9 and TRBJ2-7, with D maybe TRBD2 (6 bases). This CDR3 is 14 amino acids long. V lost 3 bases, J lost 3 bases, and 13 bases lay in between. Germline values: CDR1 SGDLS, CDR2 YYNGEE. CDR3 residues: CASSAGTAGYEQYF. For the CDR3, the DNA is TGTGCCAGCAGCGCCGGGACTGCCGGCTACGAGCAGTACTTC.

This clone appeared a single time. V usage is TRBV10-3 and J usage is TRBJ2-3; 10 nucleotides match TRBD2. Germline assignment: CDR1 ENHRY and CDR2 SYGVKD. The CDR3 spans 21 residues. V lost 2 bases and J lost 5; bases outside the gene matches: 22. In DNA form, the CDR3 reads TGTGCCATCAGTGAGGACGCCGTAGGGGCTAGCGGGAGCCGAAGAAAAGATACGCAGTATTTT. Translation: CAISEDAVGASGSRRKDTQYF.

This clone was seen just once. The CDR3 spells CATSRGDRGDNEQFF. Here the CDR3 DNA reads TGTGCCACCAGCAGAGGAGACAGGGGCGACAATGAGCAGTTCTTC. This chain uses TRBV15 with TRBJ2-1; 8 bases line up with TRBD1. Germline V gene lookup returns CDR1 LNHNV and CDR2 YYDKDF (reference sequence). With 1 base clipped from V and 5 bases from J, the junction kept 4 bases outside the gene matches. This CDR3 spans 15 amino acids.

The chain combines TRBV7-9 with TRBJ2-5; TRBD2 aligns across 10 bases. Germline lookup yields CDR1 SEHNR and CDR2 FQNEAQ (reference sequence). This CDR3 comprises 14 residues. After removal of 6 bases from V and 5 bases from J, the junction contained 6 bases not matched to a gene. CDR3 DNA: TGTGCCAGCAGTCCACTAGCGGGACTGGAGACCCAGTACTTC. Protein: CASSPLAGLETQYF.

This rearrangement joins TRBV5-1 to TRBJ1-1; a weak D match, TRBD1 (5 bases). The V and J ends lost 0 bases and 2 bases respectively, with 11 bases between them. Germline V CDR1 and CDR2: SGHRS, YFSETQ. The CDR3 consists of 15 residues. CDR3 bases: TGCGCCAGCAGCTTGGCGGACACACCAAACACTGAAGCTTTCTTT. Protein product: CASSLADTPNTEAFF.

The gene calls are TRBV6-2 or TRBV6-3 and TRBJ1-2, with TRBD1 matching over 7 bases. Germline V gives CDR1 MNHEY, CDR2 SVGEGT. This CDR3 region has 14 residues. V shed 5 bases, J shed 3 bases, and the junction held 6 bases outside the gene matches. For the CDR3, the DNA is TGTGCCAGCAGTCGACAGGGAATGGACTATGGCTACACCTTC. Protein sequence: CASSRQGMDYGYTF.

The chain employs TRBV30 and TRBJ1-1; no definite D call. CDR1 is GTSNPN and CDR2 is SVGIG in the germline V gene (reference sequence). The CDR3 totals 12 residues. Deletions cut 0 bases from V and 5 bases from J, with 7 bases between. The CDR3 here is CAWSVRVTEAFF. CDR3 nucleotides: TGTGCCTGGAGTGTACGGGTTACTGAAGCTTTCTTT.

This clone was detected many times. The genes are TRBV19 and TRBJ2-7; 9 nucleotides align to TRBD1. In germline, CDR1 is LNHDA, CDR2 SQIVND (reference sequence). The CDR3 extends over 14 amino acids. With V trimmed by 6 bases and J by 4 bases, 7 bases remained unmatched. The chain's CDR3 is CASRGQGFAYEQYF. In DNA form, the CDR3 reads TGTGCCAGTAGGGGACAGGGATTCGCGTACGAGCAGTACTTC.

The chain carries TRBV20-1 and TRBJ2-5, with TRBD1 matching over 10 bases. Germline V gene lookup returns CDR1 DFQATT and CDR2 SNEGSKA (reference sequence). This CDR3 region has 14 residues. V lost 3 bases and J lost 2; bases outside the gene matches: 3. CDR3 residues: CSASRQGAQETQYF. The CDR3 DNA sequence: TGCAGTGCTAGTCGACAGGGGGCTCAAGAGACCCAGTACTTC.

The V call is TRBV6-6, the J call TRBJ2-3, with a possible D match to TRBD2 (6 bases). In germline, CDR1 is MNHNY, CDR2 SVGAGI (reference sequence). The CDR3 length is 16 residues. V dropped 5 bases and J dropped 4 bases, with 19 bases sitting between them. This CDR3 is CASSRDSVGLADTQYF. In nucleotides, the CDR3 is TGTGCCAGCAGTCGGGACTCCGTGGGTTTGGCAGATACGCAGTATTTT.

This chain links TRBV5-4 with TRBJ2-3, with D possibly TRBD2 on 6 matching bases. CDR1 is SGHNT and CDR2 is YYREEE in the germline V gene (reference sequence). The CDR3 runs 13 residues. The V gene lost 4 bases and the J gene lost 5 bases, with 11 bases spanning the gap. CDR3 amino acids: CASSAPGRDTQYF. In DNA form, the CDR3 reads TGTGCCAGCAGCGCCCCCGGGAGAGATACGCAGTATTTT.

The chain's CDR3 is CASNSVGGGLTGELFF. The CDR3 nucleotides read TGTGCCAGCAATAGCGTGGGGGGGGGCTTAACCGGGGAGCTGTTTTTT. This chain links TRBV27 with TRBJ2-2; D might be TRBD2 (7 bases). V was pared by 7 bases and J by 5 bases, with 20 bases between. CDR1 is MNHEY and CDR2 is SMNVEV in the germline V gene (reference sequence). The CDR3 runs to 16 residues.

The chain links TRBV11-2 to TRBJ1-6; D is perhaps TRBD1 (6 bases). Trimming cost V 2 bases and J 5 bases, with 10 bases left between them. This CDR3 has 15 amino acids. Germline V gene data show CDR1 as SGHAT and CDR2 as FQNNGV. DNA of the CDR3: TGTGCCAGCAGCTTAAGGCAGGGGAATAATTCACCCCTCCACTTT. It translates to CASSLRQGNNSPLHF.

The CDR3 region has the DNA TGTGCCAGCAGCTTGGTCGGGGGGGGCGAGACCCAGTACTTC. Its translation: CASSLVGGGETQYF. This sequence joins TRBV5-6 and TRBJ2-5, with TRBD2 matching over 8 bases. Looked up from germline, CDR1 is SGHDT and CDR2 is YYEEEE. Germline trimming cut 0 bases from V and 5 bases from J; bases unmatched to any gene: 3. There are 14 residues in the CDR3.

The chain couples TRBV19 to TRBJ1-1; a weak D match, TRBD1 (6 bases). With 5 bases removed from V and 0 bases from J, the gap between germline ends came to 13 bases. In germline, CDR1 is LNHDA, CDR2 SQIVND (reference sequence). The CDR3 runs to 15 residues. The CDR3 region is CASSATGTMNTEAFF. For the CDR3, the DNA is TGTGCCAGTAGTGCAACCGGGACAATGAACACTGAAGCTTTCTTT.

The genes are TRBV4-1 and TRBJ2-3, with 8 bases matching TRBD2. CDR1 is MGHRA and CDR2 is YSYEKL in the germline V gene. This CDR3 comprises 16 residues. With V trimmed by 1 base and J by 4 bases, 7 bases remained unmatched. For the CDR3, the DNA is TGCGCCAGCAGCCAAGCCCCAGCGGGAGCCCCAGATACGCAGTATTTT. Its translation is CASSQAPAGAPDTQYF.

This clone came up a few times. The rearrangement joins TRBV19 to TRBJ2-7; 7 positions match TRBD2. The CDR3 has 15 amino acids. CDR1 and CDR2 (germline): LNHDA, SQIVND (reference sequence). J was trimmed by 2 bases and V by 3 bases; bases with no gene match: 7. In DNA, the CDR3 is TGTGCCAGTAGTATCGGGGCGGGAGAGGCCTACGAGCAGTACTTC. This codes for CASSIGAGEAYEQYF.

The chain combines TRBV5-5 with TRBJ2-2, with D maybe TRBD2 (6 bases). The CDR3 covers 14 residues. V lost 2 bases and J lost 8, with 13 bases in between. Germline V gene lookup returns CDR1 SGHKS and CDR2 YYEKEE (reference sequence). The CDR3, as DNA: TGTGCCAGCAGCTTTGAGGAGGGGTTGGGGGAGCTGTTTTTT. It is translated as CASSFEEGLGELFF.

The chain is built from TRBV5-6 and TRBJ2-5, with 7 bases matching TRBD1. Germline CDR1 SGHDT, CDR2 YYEEEE. With V trimmed by 4 bases and J by 2 bases, 5 bases remained unmatched. The CDR3 is made up of 14 amino acids. The CDR3: CASSPGQLQETQYF. DNA of the CDR3: TGTGCCAGCAGCCCGGGACAGCTTCAAGAGACCCAGTACTTC.

This clone appeared once. This rearrangement joins TRBV25-1 to TRBJ1-3, with D possibly being TRBD1 (5 bases). Germline-derived CDR1 and CDR2 are MGHDK and SYGVNS. The CDR3 extends over 14 amino acids. Trimming took off 2 bases at V and 5 bases at J, with 10 bases between the two ends. In DNA, the CDR3 is TGTGCCAGCAGTGAAGGGGCAGGGCGAAACACCATATATTTT. It translates to CASSEGAGRNTIYF.

The V gene is TRBV10-3, the J gene TRBJ2-5; 8 bases align to TRBD2. The germline V gene encodes CDR1 ENHRY and CDR2 SYGVKD. Trimming at V came to 2 bases and at J to 2 bases, leaving 4 bases not matched to a gene. CDR3 size: 15 residues. CDR3 coding DNA: TGTGCCATCAGTGAGCGGGGACTAGAACAAGAGACCCAGTACTTC. It codes for CAISERGLEQETQYF.

The rearrangement uses TRBV11-2 and TRBJ2-7; 10 bases match TRBD1. The CDR3 loop spans 16 amino acids. The junction had 9 bases not matched to a gene; V was cut back by 5 bases and J by 2 bases. In germline, CDR1 is SGHAT, CDR2 FQNNGV. CDR3 loop: CASSARQGAGAYEQYF. Here the CDR3 DNA reads TGTGCCAGCAGCGCTCGACAGGGGGCAGGGGCCTACGAGCAGTACTTC. Together with reference TRBV11-2 and TRBJ2-7, the CDR3 gives the full variable domain: EAGVAQSPRYKIIEKRQSVAFWCNPISGHATLYWYQQILGQGPKLLIQFQNNGVVDDSQLPKDRFSAERLKGVDSTLKIQPAKLEDSAVYLCASSARQGAGAYEQYFGPGTRLTVT.

The chain links TRBV19 to TRBJ2-1, with D unresolved. The CDR3 has 14 residues. The V end lost 3 bases, the J end lost 4 bases, and 10 bases lay between the germline ends. Per germline, CDR1 LNHDA and CDR2 SQIVND (reference sequence). The CDR3 sequence: CASSMSWSYNEQFF. For the CDR3, the DNA is TGTGCCAGTAGTATGAGTTGGAGTTACAATGAGCAGTTCTTC. Based on the CDR3 plus reference TRBV19 and TRBJ2-1, the full variable domain is DGGITQSPKYLFRKEGQNVTLSCEQNLNHDAMYWYRQDPGQGLRLIYYSQIVNDFQKGDIAEGYSVSREKKESFPLTVTSAQKNPTAFYLCASSMSWSYNEQFFGPGTRLTVL.

This clone showed up just a few times. The chain recombines TRBV6-1 with TRBJ2-7; TRBD2 aligns across 14 bases. V trimming: 2 bases; J trimming: 1 base; junction bases outside the gene matches: 7. The CDR3 totals 18 residues. Germline assignment: CDR1 MNHNS and CDR2 SASEGT. This CDR3 reads CASSEWGLAGDRSYEQYF. CDR3 in DNA: TGTGCCAGCAGTGAATGGGGACTAGCGGGAGATCGATCCTACGAGCAGTACTTC.

The CDR3 is CASRHGQGKNGELFF. CDR3 sequence (DNA): TGTGCCAGCAGGCACGGACAGGGTAAAAACGGGGAGCTGTTTTTT. The chain uses TRBV3-1 (or the pseudogene TRBV3-2) and TRBJ2-2; 8 nucleotides align to TRBD1. Germline V gives CDR1 LGHDT, CDR2 YNNKEL (reference sequence). The CDR3 runs to 15 residues. V was clipped by 6 bases and J by 7 bases; unmatched bases: 10.

This chain's CDR3 is CASSRQGPPNTGELFF. CDR3 nucleotide sequence: TGTGCCAGCAGCCGACAGGGCCCCCCGAACACCGGGGAGCTGTTTTTT. This chain connects TRBV5-4 to TRBJ2-2; 7 nucleotides line up with TRBD1. The CDR3 extends over 16 amino acids. Germline V gene data show CDR1 as SGHNT and CDR2 as YYREEE (reference sequence). Losses at the gene ends were 4 bases for V and 0 bases for J; bases not matched to a gene: 6. The entire variable domain, with the rest obtained from reference TRBV5-4 and TRBJ2-2, is as follows: ETGVTQSPTHLIKTRGQQVTLRCSSQSGHNTVSWYQQALGQGPQFIFQYYREEENGRGNFPPRFSGLQFPNYSSELNVNALELDDSALYLCASSRQGPPNTGELFFGEGSRLTVL.